Each of the 14 T cell receptor beta chains below was sequenced from the same sample in a study of T cell repertoires in cytomegalovirus infection. One entry per CDR3 protein results from TCRdb running MiXCR on the reads. The sample yields roughly 760,000 distinct CDR3 sequences, less than 40% seen once. The sequenced sample consisted of PBMCs. The receptors originated from a human donor in good health (CMV status not recorded). Some clones in this sample may be carry-over from other donors' samples.

The chain recombines TRBV4-1 with TRBJ2-3, with 7 bases that match TRBD2. The CDR3 contains 16 residues. J gave up 2 bases and V 4 bases, and 9 bases lay outside the gene matches. Germline V CDR1 and CDR2: MGHRA, YSYEKL. The CDR3 DNA follows: TGCGCCAGCAGCCGAGAGACTAGCCCGTCCACAGATACGCAGTATTTT. Protein sequence: CASSRETSPSTDTQYF.

This chain uses TRBV11-2 with TRBJ1-4; D remains ambiguous. Germline V gene data show CDR1 as SGHAT and CDR2 as FQNNGV. This CDR3 region has 15 residues. V lost 5 bases, J lost 5 bases, and 15 bases lay in between. The CDR3 is CASSQTIGFNEKLFF. CDR3 DNA: TGTGCCAGCAGCCAGACAATTGGGTTCAATGAAAAACTGTTTTTT.

There are a few counts of this clonotype. The chain employs TRBV12-3 or TRBV12-4 and TRBJ1-2; D is perhaps TRBD1 (6 bases). The V gene lost 6 bases and the J gene lost 8 bases, with 13 bases spanning the gap. This CDR3 is 12 amino acids long. The CDR3 spells CASRHRERGYTF. CDR3 bases: TGTGCCAGCAGACACAGGGAGAGAGGCTACACCTTC.

For this clonotype: Without the conserved terminal phenylalanine or tryptophan, this CDR3 likely stems from a read error. The CDR3 region is CASSGAGGTQYL. Written as DNA, the CDR3 is TGTGCCAGCAGTGGGGCAGGAGGGACCCAGTACTTA. J is TRBJ2-5 and V is TRBV28, with D perhaps matching TRBD1 or TRBD2 (5 bases each). V was trimmed by 5 bases and J by 7 bases, leaving 11 bases between them. CDR1 is MDHEN, CDR2 SYDVKM, per germline. The length of the CDR3 is 12 residues.

This clonotype came up a few times. This chain's CDR3 is CASSLIRGGATEAFF. The CDR3, as DNA: TGTGCCAGCAGCCTGATAAGGGGGGGGGCCACTGAAGCTTTCTTT. The V gene is TRBV11-2, the J gene TRBJ1-1; D possibly corresponds to TRBD1 (6 bases). Germline values: CDR1 SGHAT, CDR2 FQNNGV. Trimming stripped 5 bases from V and 4 bases from J, with 17 bases between. The CDR3 covers 15 residues.

This clonotype has just a few counts. The V call is TRBV28, the J call TRBJ1-3; D is possibly TRBD1 (6 bases). Per germline, CDR1 MDHEN and CDR2 SYDVKM. The CDR3 is 16 residues long. V lost 2 bases and J 0 bases, leaving 11 bases between the germline ends. The CDR3 loop is CASSLPYRDSGNTIYF. For the CDR3, the DNA is TGTGCCAGCAGTTTACCGTACAGGGACTCTGGAAACACCATATATTTT.

The chain couples TRBV6-2 or TRBV6-3 to TRBJ1-5, with D unclear. This CDR3 contains 13 residues. From germline, CDR1 is MNHEY and CDR2 SVGEGT. V lost 0 bases and J 7 bases, leaving 7 bases between the germline ends. CDR3 coding DNA: TGTGCCAGCAGTTACTCCACCCCCCAGCCCCAGCATTTT. This gives the protein CASSYSTPQPQHF.

This clonotype was seen a handful of times. V gene TRBV7-3 combines with J gene TRBJ1-6, with D uncertain. The CDR3 extends over 13 amino acids. The V gene's germline CDR1 is SGHTA and CDR2 FQGTGA. The V end was cut by 1 base, the J end by 9 bases, with 7 bases between. CDR3 in amino acids: CASSLRRVSPLHF. The CDR3 DNA reads TGTGCCAGCAGCTTAAGGCGGGTTTCACCCCTCCACTTT.

This clonotype was counted only a few times. The V and J genes are TRBV5-1 and TRBJ2-7; 7 nucleotides match TRBD2. The germline CDR1 and CDR2 sequences are SGHRS and YFSETQ. The CDR3 contains 14 residues. Losses at the gene ends were 4 bases for V and 0 bases for J; bases not matched to a gene: 4. As DNA, the CDR3 is TGCGCCAGCAGCGCGGCTAGCGGCTCCTACGAGCAGTACTTC. It yields the protein CASSAASGSYEQYF.

V usage is TRBV5-1 and J usage is TRBJ2-4; 7 bases agree with TRBD2. V lost 5 bases and J lost 0; bases outside the gene matches: 8. Germline-derived CDR1 and CDR2 are SGHRS and YFSETQ. The CDR3 is 16 amino acids. The CDR3 DNA reads as TGCGCCAGCAGATCGACCGGGGGGATAGCCAAAAACATTCAGTACTTC. The encoded protein is CASRSTGGIAKNIQYF.

The DNA for the CDR3 is TGTGCCAGCAGTTTTCACACTCCGTCCTTCTTT. Amino acid sequence: CASSFHTPSFF. The chain combines TRBV28 with TRBJ1-1; D unresolved. The V gene lost 3 bases and the J gene lost 14 bases, with 13 bases spanning the gap. The CDR3 is made up of 11 amino acids. Germline CDR1 and CDR2: MDHEN and SYDVKM.

This clonotype was observed a handful of times. V is TRBV20-1 and J is TRBJ2-2, with D tentatively TRBD2 (6 bases). This CDR3 comprises 14 residues. Trimming pared 3 bases from V and 3 bases from J, leaving 11 bases between. Germline V CDR1 and CDR2: DFQATT, SNEGSKA (reference sequence). The CDR3: CSARRGPHTGELFF. The DNA of the CDR3 is TGCAGTGCTAGGCGGGGACCTCACACCGGGGAGCTGTTTTTT.

The rearrangement joins TRBV5-1 to TRBJ2-2; weak D call: TRBD2 (5 bases). CDR1 SGHRS and CDR2 YFSETQ come from the germline V gene. The CDR3 runs to 13 residues. Between the trimmed V and J ends, which lost 4 bases and 5 bases, there was a span of 9 bases. The CDR3 loop reads CASSTEGTGELFF. DNA for the CDR3: TGCGCCAGCAGCACCGAGGGTACCGGGGAGCTGTTTTTT.

The rearrangement links TRBV7-6 to TRBJ2-7; TRBD1 aligns across 8 bases. CDR1 is SGHVS and CDR2 is FNYEAQ in the germline V gene. The CDR3 is made up of 14 amino acids. The V segment lost 4 bases and the J segment 3 bases; nucleotides outside the gene matches: 5. The CDR3 nucleotides are TGTGCCAGCAGCTCGCTGGACAGGGACTACGAGCAGTACTTC. This codes for CASSSLDRDYEQYF.